The 5 T cell receptor beta chains presented below share a single source sample, sequenced in a study of T cells in localized non-small cell lung cancer. The assay was immunoSEQ multiplex PCR, and TCRdb's table has in-frame clones only and misses some. The data contain about 59,000 clones, around 90% of them singletons. The sequences come from peripheral blood, collected before any cancer treatment. Every receptor here comes from a man between 40 and 70 years old with stage I squamous cell lung carcinoma.

The genes are TRBV5-1 and TRBJ2-1; 13 bases agree with TRBD2. The CDR3 covers 14 residues. CDR1 is SGHRS and CDR2 is YFSETQ in the germline V gene. V was pared by 7 bases and J by 7 bases, with 5 bases of the junction left unmatched. CDR3 region: CASAGTSGENEQFF. CDR3 sequence (DNA): TGCGCCAGCGCCGGGACTAGCGGGGAAAATGAGCAGTTCTTC.

This clone occurred once. The chain employs TRBV27 and TRBJ1-5; 7 bases are a match to TRBD1. CDR1 and CDR2 (germline): MNHEY, SMNVEV (reference sequence). V dropped 2 bases and J dropped 5; count of bases not matched to a gene: 0. CDR3 length equals 13 residues. The CDR3 sequence: CASSLDRDQPQHF. DNA of the CDR3: TGTGCCAGCAGTTTAGACAGGGATCAGCCCCAGCATTTT.

The genes are TRBV28 and TRBJ2-1, with D possibly being TRBD1 or TRBD2 (6 bases each). Deletions cut 5 bases from V and 0 bases from J, with 14 bases between. This CDR3 spans 16 amino acids. The germline V gene encodes CDR1 MDHEN and CDR2 SYDVKM. The CDR3, as DNA: TGTGCCAGCAGTCTACCCAGGGGAGGCTCCTACAATGAGCAGTTCTTC. Its protein is CASSLPRGGSYNEQFF.

The gene calls are TRBV28 and TRBJ2-1; no clear D. This CDR3 comprises 12 residues. CDR1 and CDR2 (germline): MDHEN, SYDVKM. Between the trimmed V and J ends, which lost 3 bases and 10 bases, there was a span of 10 bases. The CDR3 region is CASSFSGREQFF. CDR3 nucleotide sequence: TGTGCCAGCAGTTTCTCCGGACGGGAGCAGTTCTTC.

The chain links TRBV5-1 to TRBJ1-6; tentatively, D is TRBD1 (5 bases). Germline loops: CDR1 SGHRS, CDR2 YFSETQ. CDR3 length equals 16 residues. Trimming removed 0 bases at V and 2 bases at J, with 9 bases between. The CDR3 DNA sequence: TGCGCCAGCAGCTTGGAGCAGGGACCCTATAATTCACCCCTCCACTTT. The encoded protein is CASSLEQGPYNSPLHF.